Presented here are 20 T cell receptor beta chains from one specimen sequenced in a study of control samples from healthy donors and cancer patients. Generated by immunoSEQ multiplex PCR, the TCRdb table keeps only in-frame clones and is missing some. This sample has 150,000 or so clones, with roughly nine tenths found just once. Sequencing was done on a sample of blood. The receptor source for this set is a man younger than 35 in good health.

This clone was picked up one time. V is TRBV6-6 and J is TRBJ1-5; D possibly corresponds to TRBD1 (5 bases). This CDR3 is built from 13 residues. Trimming shortened V by 6 bases and J by 10 bases, and 16 bases separated the two germline ends. The germline V gene has CDR1 MNHNY and CDR2 SVGAGI (reference sequence). The CDR3 sequence is CASSPGRLFPQHF. The CDR3 DNA follows: TGTGCCAGCAGCCCGGGACGGTTATTTCCCCAGCATTTT.

This chain joins TRBV4-3 and TRBJ2-2; D is perhaps TRBD1 or TRBD2 (6 bases each). The germline CDR1 and CDR2 sequences are LGHNA and YSLEER. Trimming cost V 0 bases and J 4 bases, with 12 bases left between them. This CDR3 spans 16 amino acids. Here the CDR3 DNA reads TGCGCCAGCAGCCAAGATCCGGGGGCCCTCACCGGGGAGCTGTTTTTT. Translated, it gives CASSQDPGALTGELFF.

To note about this clone: One junction end does not reproduce the germline sequence, and a read error may be involved. The chain recombines TRBV7-9 with TRBJ2-7; TRBD2 aligns across 7 bases. This CDR3 has 17 residues. Germline V CDR1 and CDR2: SEHNR, FQNEAQ (reference sequence). The CDR3, as DNA: TGTGCCAGCAGCTTAGCGACCCAGACTAGCCGGTCCTCCGAGCAGTACTTC. Its protein product is CASSLATQTSRSSEQYF.

This rearrangement joins TRBV10-3 to TRBJ2-7; 7 nucleotides agree with TRBD1. V was pared by 10 bases and J by 3 bases, with 12 bases of the junction left unmatched. Germline V gene sequence: CDR1 ENHRY, CDR2 SYGVKD. There are 14 residues in the CDR3. In nucleotides, the CDR3 is TGTGCCACCACAAACTTGGGACAGATCTACGAGCAGTACTTC. Protein product: CATTNLGQIYEQYF.

V gene TRBV4-2 combines with J gene TRBJ1-5; D possibly corresponds to TRBD1 (5 bases). The V end lost 4 bases, the J end lost 7 bases, and 11 bases lay between the germline ends. The V gene's germline CDR1 is LGHNA and CDR2 YNFKEQ. This CDR3 comprises 13 residues. In DNA form, the CDR3 reads TGTGCCAGCAGCCCCGCAGGGATGCAGCCCCAGCATTTT. It translates to CASSPAGMQPQHF.

The chain carries TRBV5-1 and TRBJ2-7; possible D gene TRBD1, 7 bases. V shed 4 bases and J shed 2 bases, with 13 bases lying between them. In germline, CDR1 is SGHRS, CDR2 YFSETQ. The CDR3 totals 14 residues. The CDR3: CASSKTGTPYEQYF. CDR3 coding DNA: TGCGCCAGCAGCAAGACAGGGACTCCCTACGAGCAGTACTTC.

The gene calls are TRBV7-2 and TRBJ1-6, with D possibly matching TRBD1 (6 bases). V lost 5 bases to trimming and J lost 5 bases, with 16 bases between them. This CDR3 is built from 16 residues. Germline assignment: CDR1 SGHTA and CDR2 FQGNSA. The CDR3 loop is CASSLLGGADNSPLHF. The CDR3 DNA reads as TGTGCCAGCAGCCTCCTCGGGGGGGCCGATAATTCACCCCTCCACTTT.

This clone came up once. V gene TRBV6-2 or TRBV6-3 combines with J gene TRBJ2-1, with TRBD2 matching 15 bases. The CDR3 length is 18 residues. Germline CDR1 and CDR2: MNHEY and SVGEGT. Trimming cost V 2 bases and J 3 bases; bases outside gene matches: 5. The CDR3 nucleotides are TGTGCCAGCAGTTACGAGGGGACTAGCGGGGGGAACTACAATGAGCAGTTCTTC. Translation: CASSYEGTSGGNYNEQFF.

The chain couples TRBV27 to TRBJ1-5, with 9 bases that match TRBD1. The CDR3 consists of 17 residues. The germline CDR1 and CDR2 sequences are MNHEY and SMNVEV (reference sequence). V lost 3 bases, J lost 1 base, and 7 bases stayed unmatched. The CDR3 region has the DNA TGTGCCAGCAGTTTCCTCTGGGACAGGGAAAGCAATCAGCCCCAGCATTTT. It specifies CASSFLWDRESNQPQHF.

The chain recombines TRBV5-6 with TRBJ1-3, with a tentative D call TRBD1 (5 bases). This CDR3 region has 15 residues. Germline CDR1 is SGHDT and CDR2 is YYEEEE. Trimming took off 3 bases at V and 0 bases at J, with 10 bases between the two ends. Written as DNA, the CDR3 is TGTGCCAGCAGCTCCACCGGGACCTCTGGAAACACCATATATTTT. Its translation: CASSSTGTSGNTIYF.

The chain couples TRBV28 to TRBJ1-3, with D possibly TRBD1 on 5 matching bases. The V end was cut by 6 bases, the J end by 0 bases, with 9 bases between. The CDR3 covers 14 residues. Germline assignment: CDR1 MDHEN and CDR2 SYDVKM. The CDR3 loop is CASSLGVSGNTIYF. Here the CDR3 DNA reads TGTGCCAGCAGCCTGGGGGTCTCTGGAAACACCATATATTTT.

The chain recombines TRBV28 with TRBJ1-1; 9 bases line up with TRBD1. Germline CDR1 and CDR2: MDHEN and SYDVKM. This CDR3 has 16 amino acids. After removal of 6 bases from V and 3 bases from J, the junction contained 11 bases not matched to a gene. The CDR3 region is CASRPPGTGPDTEAFF. CDR3 DNA sequence: TGTGCCAGCAGACCCCCAGGGACAGGGCCGGACACTGAAGCTTTCTTT.

The J gene is TRBJ2-7, the V gene TRBV4-3; D unresolved. There are 15 residues in the CDR3. Looked up from germline, CDR1 is LGHNA and CDR2 is YSLEER. Trimming pared 4 bases from V and 3 bases from J, leaving 16 bases between. CDR3 coding DNA: TGCGCCAGCAGCCTATCCGCACGGATGGTCTACGAGCAGTACTTC. Translated, it gives CASSLSARMVYEQYF.

The V call is TRBV19, the J call TRBJ1-2; D is perhaps TRBD1 (6 bases). The CDR3 totals 13 residues. CDR1 is LNHDA and CDR2 is SQIVND in the germline V gene (reference sequence). Trimming removed 7 bases from V and 4 bases from J, with 13 bases in between. This chain's CDR3 is CASTRGRSYGYTF. Here the CDR3 DNA reads TGTGCCAGTACCCGGGGGCGGTCCTATGGCTACACCTTC.

The V call is TRBV19, the J call TRBJ2-7, with D uncertain. Trimming removed 3 bases from V and 3 bases from J, with 9 bases in between. CDR3 length: 13 residues. The V gene's germline CDR1 is LNHDA and CDR2 SQIVND (reference sequence). The CDR3 DNA is TGTGCCAGTAGTATGTCACGGTACTACGAGCAGTACTTC. Protein: CASSMSRYYEQYF.

The CDR3 reads CASRAGSLMNTEAFF. The CDR3 DNA follows: TGTGCCAGCCGAGCGGGGTCTCTCATGAACACTGAAGCTTTCTTT. This rearrangement joins TRBV27 to TRBJ1-1; D is undetermined. V gave up 8 bases and J gave up 0 bases, with 16 bases separating them. Germline assignment: CDR1 MNHEY and CDR2 SMNVEV (reference sequence). CDR3 size: 15 residues.

The chain uses TRBV7-2 and TRBJ2-7; D remains ambiguous. There are 13 residues in the CDR3. CDR1 and CDR2 (germline): SGHTA, FQGNSA. The V end was cut by 5 bases, the J end by 3 bases, with 11 bases between. The CDR3 reads CASSPRLSYEQYF. The CDR3 DNA reads as TGTGCCAGCAGCCCCCGACTGAGCTACGAGCAGTACTTC. Drawing the rest from reference TRBV7-2 and TRBJ2-7, the complete variable domain is GAGVSQSPSNKVTEKGKDVELRCDPISGHTALYWYRQSLGQGLEFLIYFQGNSAPDKSGLPSDRFSAERTGGSVSTLTIQRTQQEDSAVYLCASSPRLSYEQYFGPGTRLTVT.

The chain joins TRBV5-5 to TRBJ1-2, with D unresolved. CDR3 length: 15 residues. The V and J ends lost 1 base and 4 bases respectively, with 14 bases between them. Germline CDR1 SGHKS, CDR2 YYEKEE (reference sequence). The chain's CDR3 is CASSLLWEGGYGYTF. For the CDR3, the DNA is TGTGCCAGCAGCTTGCTATGGGAGGGCGGCTATGGCTACACCTTC.

The V gene is TRBV24-1, the J gene TRBJ2-5, with TRBD2 matching over 14 bases. The germline V gene encodes CDR1 KGHDR and CDR2 SFDVKD. V shed 3 bases, J shed 4 bases, and the junction held 6 bases outside the gene matches. This CDR3 spans 17 amino acids. CDR3 sequence: CATSDQRTSGGLETQYF. Written as DNA, the CDR3 is TGTGCCACCAGTGATCAAAGGACTAGCGGGGGGTTAGAGACCCAGTACTTC.

This chain connects TRBV7-3 to TRBJ2-1; 10 positions match TRBD2. CDR1 is SGHTA, CDR2 FQGTGA, per germline. The trim removed 5 bases at V and 2 bases at J, leaving 6 bases unmatched. CDR3 length: 16 amino acids. CDR3 region: CASSDLSGGAYNEQFF. CDR3 DNA: TGTGCCAGCAGCGATCTAAGCGGGGGGGCCTACAATGAGCAGTTCTTC.